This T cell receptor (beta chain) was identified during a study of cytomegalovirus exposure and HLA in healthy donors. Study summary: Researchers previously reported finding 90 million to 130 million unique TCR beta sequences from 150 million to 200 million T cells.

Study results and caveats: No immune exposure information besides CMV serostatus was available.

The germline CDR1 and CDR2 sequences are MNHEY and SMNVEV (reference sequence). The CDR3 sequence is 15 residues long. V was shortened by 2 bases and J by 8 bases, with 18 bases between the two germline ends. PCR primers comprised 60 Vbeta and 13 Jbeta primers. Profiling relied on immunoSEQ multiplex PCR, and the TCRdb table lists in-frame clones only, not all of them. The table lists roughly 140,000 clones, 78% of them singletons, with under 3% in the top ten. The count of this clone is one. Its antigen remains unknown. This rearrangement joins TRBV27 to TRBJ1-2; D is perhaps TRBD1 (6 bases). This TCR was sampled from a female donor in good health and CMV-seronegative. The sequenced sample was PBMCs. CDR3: CASSLGAGALSGYTF. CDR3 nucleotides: TGTGCCAGCAGTTTAGGGGCAGGGGCCCTATCGGGCTACACCTTC.